This T cell receptor beta chain was profiled in a study of T cell repertoires in cytomegalovirus infection. Overall study context: CMV epitopes that were recently identified and HLA-C-restricted were used alongside well-studied HLA-B-restricted ones. Based on public TCR beta signatures, there were indications of CMV infection and of a matching HLA type. Study-wide results and caveats: Dominating the ex vivo response were HLA-C-restricted CMV-specific TCR beta clonotypes. People with CMV and the relevant HLA were identified by cumulative public TCR beta family frequency.

About this clonotype: The antigen is undetermined.

Using its own MiXCR run on the reads, TCRdb lists one record per CDR3 protein. The table includes hundreds of thousands of distinct CDR3 sequences, approximately 30% detected once. The germline V gene encodes CDR1 LGHNA and CDR2 YNFKEQ. The CDR3 length is 15 residues. Trimming stripped 0 bases from V and 12 bases from J, with 18 bases between. The specimen was cultured CD8+ T cells from PBMCs, collected from culture after CMV antigen stimulation. The chain joins TRBV4-2 to TRBJ2-1, with D perhaps TRBD1 or TRBD2 (5 bases each). This sequence was found in a human donor in good health (CMV status not recorded). Some clones in this sample may be carry-over from other donors' samples. The CDR3 DNA follows: TGTGCCAGCAGCCAAGATTTGTGGGACGGGCAGGGGCAGTTCTTC. It translates to CASSQDLWDGQGQFF.